The text below deals with one TCR beta chain. The Seattle patients joined while their infection was active and were tracked longitudinally afterward. The data stem from a study of blood T cell repertoires in COVID-19. Study at large: Both acute and convalescent COVID-19 samples were obtained from the United States, Italy and Spain. In each case, the material was cDNA or gDNA derived from T cells, B-cell-depleted T cells, or PBMCs.

Per the original data handling: Using reference gene primer amplification, nucleated cell counts were estimated. The repertoire was sequenced with immunoSEQ multiplex PCR; TCRdb's copy has only in-frame clones and lacks some. Clone size and V and J calls were adopted from that table, with D and trimming inferred from the DNA. The table shows 350,000 to 500,000 clones, with about 90% occurring only once. The CDR3 length is 16 residues. CDR1 LGHNA and CDR2 YNFKEQ come from the germline V gene. V was clipped by 2 bases and J by 1 base; unmatched bases: 3. The chain links TRBV4-2 to TRBJ2-2; 8 positions agree with TRBD2. Sequencing was performed on peripheral blood. The sequence was obtained from a man aged 18 to 29 with COVID-19, enrolled during active disease. CDR3 DNA: TGTGCCAGCAGCCAACTTAGCGGGGTGAACACCGGGGAGCTGTTTTTT. Translating it yields CASSQLSGVNTGELFF.